These T cell receptor beta chains were read from a single sample in a study of blood T cell repertoires in COVID-19. The assay was immunoSEQ multiplex PCR, and TCRdb's table has in-frame clones only and misses some. The repertoire holds 250,000 to 400,000 clones, with more than 75% as singletons. The sample was peripheral blood. The receptors derive from a man aged 45-65 years with active or convalescent COVID-19. Each CDR3 is given with its conserved first and last residue. A D gene is named only where the DNA matches it firmly. Expanded clones get a size class; other rows say once, few or many, or leave the size out.

V gene	J gene	clone size	D gene	CDR3 protein	CDR3 DNA
TRBV6-6	TRBJ1-1	-	-	CASTLGGGLTTEAFF	TGTGCCAGCACCCTAGGGGGGGGGCTTACCACTGAAGCTTTCTTT
TRBV2	TRBJ2-5	-	TRBD2	CASSASGRGETQYF	TGTGCCAGCAGTGCTAGCGGGAGAGGGGAGACCCAGTACTTC
TRBV2	TRBJ2-1	-	TRBD2	CASNRLAGRGEQFF	TGTGCCAGCAACCGACTAGCGGGAAGAGGGGAGCAGTTCTTC
TRBV19	TRBJ2-1	once	TRBD1	CASTGTAYNEQFF	TGTGCCAGTACCGGGACAGCTTACAATGAGCAGTTCTTC
TRBV6-5	TRBJ1-2	-	TRBD1	CASSYGTGGHGYTF	TGTGCCAGCAGTTACGGGACAGGTGGACATGGCTACACCTTC
TRBV18	TRBJ2-7	-	TRBD1	CASSPGTGGYEQYF	TGTGCCAGCTCACCTGGGACAGGGGGGTATGAGCAGTACTTC
TRBV5-1	TRBJ1-6	-	-	CASSLADSPLHF	TGCGCCAGCAGCTTGGCGGATTCACCCCTCCACTTT
TRBV19	TRBJ1-3	-	-	CASSTDSYSGNTIYF	TGTGCCAGTAGTACGGACAGCTACTCTGGAAACACCATATATTTT
TRBV3-1/TRBV3-2	TRBJ1-2	-	TRBD1	CASSPKTGYYGYTF	TGTGCCAGCAGTCCAAAGACAGGGTACTATGGCTACACCTTC
TRBV28	TRBJ2-7	-	TRBD2	CASSSGTSGPYEQYF	TGTGCCAGCAGTTCCGGGACTAGCGGACCCTACGAGCAGTACTTC
TRBV7-9	TRBJ2-6	-	-	CASTPVGGYGNSGANVLTF	TGTGCCAGCACCCCAGTGGGTGGGTACGGGAACTCTGGGGCCAACGTCCTGACTTTC